A single sample gave rise to the 18 T cell receptor beta chains below, sequenced in a study of shared clonotypes between healthy human individuals (dated by TCRdb to the early 2020s). Library method: the immunoSEQ multiplex PCR assay. TCRdb took over this immuneACCESS table, retaining in-frame rearrangements with V and J assigned. Such tables are incomplete; in checked studies, under half of the missing clones stem from an unresolved V gene, and the remainder is unexplained. In this sample the table shows about 2.4 million clones, more than 80% of which occur a single time. The ten largest make up roughly 0.15% of the sample. Source material: naive CD4+ T cells sorted from blood. The cell subset or site label on this specimen signifies: CD45RA+ positively selected. These receptors were taken from a man younger than 30 in good health.

This chain joins TRBV7-2 and TRBJ2-7, with a tentative D call TRBD1 (5 bases). CDR3 size: 15 residues. The V end was cut by 0 bases, the J end by 4 bases, with 13 bases between. Germline CDR1 and CDR2: SGHTA and FQGNSA. The CDR3 sequence is CASSLAGRQVYEQYF. For the CDR3, the DNA is TGTGCCAGCAGCTTAGCGGGGCGACAAGTTTACGAGCAGTACTTC. The variable domain in full, completed from reference TRBV7-2 and TRBJ2-7, reads GAGVSQSPSNKVTEKGKDVELRCDPISGHTALYWYRQSLGQGLEFLIYFQGNSAPDKSGLPSDRFSAERTGGSVSTLTIQRTQQEDSAVYLCASSLAGRQVYEQYFGPGTRLTVT.

The chain uses TRBV5-5 and TRBJ1-6; TRBD1 aligns across 9 bases. The CDR3 extends over 15 amino acids. CDR1 is SGHKS, CDR2 YYEKEE, per germline (reference sequence). J gave up 13 bases and V 1 base, and 9 bases lay outside the gene matches. The CDR3, as DNA: TGTGCCAGCAGCTTGTATGGGACAGGGTTGTCGCCCCTCCACTTT. It translates to CASSLYGTGLSPLHF.

The J gene is TRBJ2-3, the V gene TRBV19; 11 nucleotides line up with TRBD2. V trimming: 7 bases; J trimming: 3 bases; junction bases outside the gene matches: 6. CDR3 length: 15 residues. Germline V gives CDR1 LNHDA, CDR2 SQIVND (reference sequence). The CDR3: CASTTSGSWTDTQYF. In nucleotides, the CDR3 is TGTGCCAGTACAACTAGCGGGAGTTGGACAGATACGCAGTATTTT.

Concerning this clone: Other DNA sequences from this sample encode an identical CDR3 as well. The chain joins TRBV7-9 to TRBJ1-5; D is undetermined. Germline-derived CDR1 and CDR2 are SEHNR and FQNEAQ (reference sequence). V was cut by 5 bases and J by 1 base, with 9 bases left in between. The CDR3 totals 14 residues. The CDR3 is CASSPSKSNQPQHF. CDR3 in DNA: TGTGCCAGCAGCCCATCCAAGAGCAATCAGCCCCAGCATTTT.

The chain has TRBV18 and TRBJ1-3; no reliable D call. The CDR3 length is 15 residues. CDR1 KGHSH and CDR2 LQKENI come from the germline V gene. The V end lost 2 bases, the J end lost 4 bases, and 12 bases lay between the germline ends. The CDR3 DNA is TGTGCCAGCTCACCAAAAGACGGGGAAGGAAACACCATATATTTT. This translates into CASSPKDGEGNTIYF.

On this clone itself: This sample also contains other DNA sequences that code for the same CDR3. The chain has TRBV20-1 and TRBJ2-3; no clear D gene. Trimming pared 6 bases from V and 2 bases from J, leaving 3 bases between. Germline V gives CDR1 DFQATT, CDR2 SNEGSKA (reference sequence). There are 10 residues in the CDR3. CDR3 in DNA: TGCAGTGCGACCACAGATACGCAGTATTTT. Translated: CSATTDTQYF.

V gene TRBV25-1 combines with J gene TRBJ2-3; D unclear. CDR1 and CDR2 from the germline V gene are MGHDK and SYGVNS. The CDR3 contains 13 residues. The V and J ends lost 5 bases and 4 bases respectively, with 10 bases between them. This chain's CDR3 is CASSFVGADTQYF. Here the CDR3 DNA reads TGTGCCAGCAGTTTCGTTGGGGCAGATACGCAGTATTTT.

This clone has just a few counts. The same CDR3 is also encoded by other DNA sequences in this sample. The CDR3: CASSLGTTNTGELFF. The CDR3 region has the DNA TGCGCCAGCAGCTTGGGGACAACGAACACCGGGGAGCTGTTTTTT. The chain is built from TRBV5-1 and TRBJ2-2, with D maybe TRBD1 (5 bases). The CDR3 length is 15 residues. The V end lost 0 bases, the J end lost 0 bases, and 6 bases lay between the germline ends. Germline V gives CDR1 SGHRS, CDR2 YFSETQ.

This clone occurred once. J is TRBJ2-3 and V is TRBV27; the D is unclear. Trimming stripped 8 bases from V and 4 bases from J, with 10 bases between. CDR3 length: 12 residues. Germline CDR1 is MNHEY and CDR2 is SMNVEV (reference sequence). The CDR3 sequence: CASGSLADTQYF. The CDR3 region has the DNA TGTGCCAGCGGTAGCTTGGCAGATACGCAGTATTTT.

The chain couples TRBV4-1 to TRBJ1-4; D uncertain. V lost 3 bases to trimming and J lost 8 bases, with 13 bases between them. The CDR3 sequence is 14 residues long. CDR1 and CDR2 from the germline V gene are MGHRA and YSYEKL. In DNA form, the CDR3 reads TGCGCCAGCAGCCAGGAAGGACGGCGGGAAAAACTGTTTTTT. This encodes CASSQEGRREKLFF.

V usage is TRBV9 and J usage is TRBJ1-1; tentative D call: TRBD1 (6 bases). Trimming took off 0 bases at V and 4 bases at J, with 10 bases between the two ends. Germline V lookup: CDR1 SGDLS, CDR2 YYNGEE. CDR3 size: 14 residues. CDR3 protein: CASSVVPGATEAFF. In DNA, the CDR3 is TGTGCCAGCAGCGTAGTTCCAGGGGCCACTGAAGCTTTCTTT.

V usage is TRBV10-3 and J usage is TRBJ2-5, with 8 bases aligning to TRBD1. This CDR3 has 13 residues. V shed 11 bases, J shed 2 bases, and the junction held 7 bases outside the gene matches. Germline loops: CDR1 ENHRY, CDR2 SYGVKD. CDR3 sequence: CAVARGQQETQYF. The DNA of the CDR3 is TGTGCCGTTGCCAGGGGGCAACAAGAGACCCAGTACTTC.

This chain connects TRBV5-5 to TRBJ1-5; 8 positions agree with TRBD1. The CDR3 sequence is 14 residues long. Germline trimming cut 4 bases from V and 6 bases from J; bases unmatched to any gene: 6. Germline CDR1 SGHKS, CDR2 YYEKEE (reference sequence). The CDR3 here is CASSATGDFQPQHF. The CDR3 bases are TGTGCCAGCAGCGCGACAGGGGATTTTCAGCCCCAGCATTTT.

V and J are TRBV5-1 and TRBJ2-5; possible D gene TRBD1, 6 bases. The V end was cut by 0 bases, the J end by 3 bases, with 9 bases between. Germline V gene data show CDR1 as SGHRS and CDR2 as YFSETQ. The CDR3 covers 14 residues. The CDR3 DNA sequence: TGCGCCAGCAGCTTGGTTCAGGGGAAAGAGACCCAGTACTTC. Translation gives CASSLVQGKETQYF.

The chain carries TRBV11-2 and TRBJ2-7, with 7 bases aligning to TRBD1. The CDR3 loop spans 15 amino acids. V dropped 5 bases and J dropped 0; count of bases not matched to a gene: 7. The germline CDR1 and CDR2 sequences are SGHAT and FQNNGV. The CDR3 nucleotides read TGTGCCAGCAGCCTCACAGGGGTGTCCTCCTACGAGCAGTACTTC. Its protein product is CASSLTGVSSYEQYF.

The rearrangement links TRBV19 to TRBJ1-4; D may be TRBD1 (5 bases). V was trimmed by 6 bases and J by 11 bases, leaving 16 bases between them. This CDR3 has 13 residues. Germline V lookup: CDR1 LNHDA, CDR2 SQIVND (reference sequence). CDR3 amino acids: CASRGERGEKLFF. In nucleotides, the CDR3 is TGTGCCAGTAGAGGAGAGAGGGGTGAGAAACTGTTTTTT. The full variable domain, with the rest looked up from reference TRBV19 and TRBJ1-4, is DGGITQSPKYLFRKEGQNVTLSCEQNLNHDAMYWYRQDPGQGLRLIYYSQIVNDFQKGDIAEGYSVSREKKESFPLTVTSAQKNPTAFYLCASRGERGEKLFFGSGTQLSVL.

The chain has TRBV18 and TRBJ2-5, with a possible D match to TRBD2 (6 bases). The CDR3 totals 15 residues. In germline, CDR1 is KGHSH, CDR2 LQKENI. V lost 3 bases to trimming and J lost 5 bases, with 16 bases between them. Here the CDR3 DNA reads TGTGCCAGCTCACCGTTGGCGGGGAAGAGGGAGACCCAGTACTTC. Amino acid sequence: CASSPLAGKRETQYF.

The chain carries TRBV28 and TRBJ1-4, with a possible D match to TRBD1 (6 bases). CDR1 is MDHEN, CDR2 SYDVKM, per germline. The CDR3 totals 14 residues. V dropped 7 bases and J dropped 3 bases, with 12 bases sitting between them. The CDR3 nucleotides read TGTGCCAGCACCGAACAGGGCCCTAATGAAAAACTGTTTTTT. It yields the protein CASTEQGPNEKLFF. Full variable domain (rest looked up from reference TRBV28 and TRBJ1-4): DVKVTQSSRYLVKRTGEKVFLECVQDMDHENMFWYRQDPGLGLRLIYFSYDVKMKEKGDIPEGYSVSREKKERFSLILESASTNQTSMYLCASTEQGPNEKLFFGSGTQLSVL.